This entry lists 32 T cell receptor beta chains sequenced from one sample in a study of OX40 agonist ivuxolimab in advanced cancers. The library was made by the immunoSEQ multiplex PCR assay. Sourced from immuneACCESS, this table was stored by TCRdb with only in-frame sequences that have V and J called. A share of the clones is absent; for the studies checked, an unresolved V gene accounts for under half, and the remainder has no known explanation. The table for this sample lists tens of thousands of clones; around 90% of them were counted only once. 0.35% of the sample lies in the top ten. The source material was CD4+ or CD8+ T cells sorted from blood, sampled in a trial of the OX40 agonist ivuxolimab. The receptors were sampled from an adult with an advanced solid tumor such as melanoma, head and neck, liver or kidney cancer.

The rearrangement uses TRBV6-5 and TRBJ2-7; D may be TRBD1 (6 bases). This CDR3 contains 15 residues. Trimming removed 4 bases from V and 2 bases from J, with 15 bases in between. Per the germline V gene, CDR1 is MNHEY and CDR2 is SVGAGI. CDR3 sequence reads: CASSSTDSRTYEQYF. The CDR3 DNA sequence: TGTGCCAGCAGTTCAACGGACAGCCGAACCTACGAGCAGTACTTC.

The chain joins TRBV9 to TRBJ1-2, with a weak D call TRBD1 (5 bases). There are 18 residues in the CDR3. V shed 6 bases and J shed 2 bases, with 26 bases lying between them. Looked up from germline, CDR1 is SGDLS and CDR2 is YYNGEE. CDR3 nucleotide sequence: TGTGCCAGCACCAAAACCCCCGACAGATCATTATCAAACTATGGCTACACCTTC. Residues: CASTKTPDRSLSNYGYTF. Based on the CDR3 plus reference TRBV9 and TRBJ1-2, the full variable domain is DSGVTQTPKHLITATGQRVTLRCSPRSGDLSVYWYQQSLDQGLQFLIQYYNGEERAKGNILERFSAQQFPDLHSELNLSSLELGDSALYFCASTKTPDRSLSNYGYTFGSGTRLTVV.

The rearrangement links TRBV5-5 to TRBJ1-6, with D possibly matching TRBD1 (6 bases). The CDR3 runs 16 residues. Trimming cost V 4 bases and J 5 bases, with 16 bases left between them. Germline loops: CDR1 SGHKS, CDR2 YYEKEE (reference sequence). The CDR3 sequence: CASSPDSRTDNSPLHF. The CDR3 nucleotides read TGTGCCAGCAGCCCCGACTCCCGGACAGATAATTCACCCCTCCACTTT.

The chain combines TRBV19 with TRBJ1-6; D not resolved. From germline, CDR1 is LNHDA and CDR2 SQIVND (reference sequence). Trimming took 3 bases from V and 9 from J, leaving 12 bases between them. CDR3 size: 14 residues. Written as DNA, the CDR3 is TGTGCCAGTAGTATCCCCGGGGATCGTTCACCCCTCCACTTT. The encoded protein is CASSIPGDRSPLHF.

The genes are TRBV7-2 and TRBJ2-1; 8 bases map to TRBD2. CDR1 and CDR2 from the germline V gene are SGHTA and FQGNSA. This CDR3 contains 15 residues. The V segment lost 1 base and the J segment 5 bases; nucleotides outside the gene matches: 4. The CDR3 region has the DNA TGTGCCAGCAGCTTAGTGAGCGGGGGTAACAATGAGCAGTTCTTC. Its translation is CASSLVSGGNNEQFF.

The J gene is TRBJ2-5, the V gene TRBV5-1; D might be TRBD1 or TRBD2, each matching 6 bases. V was trimmed by 2 bases and J by 2 bases, leaving 22 bases between them. This CDR3 region has 18 residues. Germline CDR1 SGHRS, CDR2 YFSETQ. The CDR3 DNA reads TGCGCCAGCAGCTTAGCCGGAGGGGGAACCCCGAAACAAGAGACCCAGTACTTC. Its protein is CASSLAGGGTPKQETQYF.

J is TRBJ1-2 and V is TRBV6-5; 12 bases map to TRBD1. The V and J ends lost 6 bases and 2 bases, in that order; junction bases with no gene match: 4. CDR1 and CDR2 (germline): MNHEY, SVGAGI. The CDR3 extends over 15 amino acids. The CDR3 DNA sequence: TGTGCCAGCAGGGATGGGACAGGGGGCAACTATGGCTACACCTTC. Translated, it gives CASRDGTGGNYGYTF.

The chain is built from TRBV5-1 and TRBJ1-6; weak D call: TRBD1 (5 bases). CDR1 and CDR2 from the germline V gene are SGHRS and YFSETQ. The CDR3 loop spans 14 amino acids. Trimming cost V 2 bases and J 9 bases, with 12 bases left between them. The CDR3 nucleotides are TGCGCCAGCAGCTTAGGGTCTCAGGGTTCACCCCTCCACTTT. This codes for CASSLGSQGSPLHF.

This clone was recorded only once. The chain uses TRBV25-1 and TRBJ2-5, with D tentatively TRBD1 (5 bases). Matching the DNA end better, TRBJ2-7 makes the J call doubtful. The CDR3 loop spans 15 amino acids. Germline CDR1 MGHDK, CDR2 SYGVNS. The CDR3, as DNA: TGTGCCAGCAGTGGACAGACGCCTAGCTCCTACGAGCAGTACTTC. It yields the protein CASSGQTPSSYEQYF.

The chain is built from TRBV19 and TRBJ2-3; unclear D gene. Between the trimmed V and J ends, which lost 8 bases and 1 base, there was a span of 16 bases. The length of the CDR3 is 15 residues. Germline CDR1 LNHDA, CDR2 SQIVND (reference sequence). CDR3 protein: CASGSGLLGTDTQYF. The CDR3 DNA sequence: TGTGCCAGTGGCTCCGGGCTTCTCGGCACAGATACGCAGTATTTT. The entire variable domain, with the rest obtained from reference TRBV19 and TRBJ2-3, is as follows: DGGITQSPKYLFRKEGQNVTLSCEQNLNHDAMYWYRQDPGQGLRLIYYSQIVNDFQKGDIAEGYSVSREKKESFPLTVTSAQKNPTAFYLCASGSGLLGTDTQYFGPGTRLTVL.

The chain is built from TRBV11-1 and TRBJ2-7; D is undetermined. The CDR3 spans 12 residues. Germline V lookup: CDR1 SGHAT, CDR2 FQDESV (reference sequence). Trimming left V 3 bases short and J 6 bases short, with 9 bases between. CDR3 nucleotides: TGTGCCAGCAGCTTGGTTTTAAGCGAGCAGTACTTC. It specifies CASSLVLSEQYF.

The rearrangement joins TRBV2 to TRBJ1-4; D ambiguous. Deletions cut 7 bases from V and 3 bases from J, with 15 bases between. The CDR3 runs 15 residues. Germline loops: CDR1 SNHLY, CDR2 FYNNEI. This chain's CDR3 is CASKGRVGSNEKLFF. As DNA, the CDR3 is TGTGCCAGCAAGGGTAGAGTGGGGTCTAATGAAAAACTGTTTTTT.

The chain recombines TRBV7-3 with TRBJ1-1, with 7 positions matching TRBD1. This CDR3 comprises 17 residues. Trimming at V came to 5 bases and at J to 4 bases, leaving 16 bases not matched to a gene. CDR1 is SGHTA and CDR2 is FQGTGA in the germline V gene. This CDR3 reads CASSPGRGSVGVTEAFF. CDR3 DNA: TGTGCCAGCAGCCCCGGCAGGGGGTCCGTGGGGGTCACTGAAGCTTTCTTT.

The chain recombines TRBV6-1 with TRBJ1-1, with TRBD1 matching 8 bases. Trimming took 3 bases from V and 6 from J; bases not matched to a gene: 3. Germline V gives CDR1 MNHNS, CDR2 SASEGT. This CDR3 has 13 residues. CDR3 DNA sequence: TGTGCCAGCAGTGAGACAGGGGCGGCTGAAGCTTTCTTT. This sequence encodes CASSETGAAEAFF.

The gene calls are TRBV27 and TRBJ2-7; 16 bases match TRBD2. CDR1 MNHEY and CDR2 SMNVEV come from the germline V gene (reference sequence). The CDR3 has 17 amino acids. V lost 4 bases and J lost 2; bases outside the gene matches: 5. The CDR3 nucleotides read TGTGCCAGCAGTTGGGGACTAGCGGGGGGGCGAGCCTACGAGCAGTACTTC. This codes for CASSWGLAGGRAYEQYF.

V is TRBV5-4 and J is TRBJ2-1, with 7 positions matching TRBD2. CDR3 size: 14 residues. V lost 4 bases and J lost 10; bases outside the gene matches: 11. Looked up from germline, CDR1 is SGHNT and CDR2 is YYREEE (reference sequence). CDR3 coding DNA: TGTGCCAGCAGCATACCTAGCGGTCGTGGAGAGCAGTTCTTC. Translating it yields CASSIPSGRGEQFF.

A single count supports this clone. The chain uses TRBV28 and TRBJ1-2; D not certain. This CDR3 is 15 amino acids long. V was pared by 6 bases and J by 2 bases, with 16 bases between. Germline lookup yields CDR1 MDHEN and CDR2 SYDVKM. This chain's CDR3 is CASSSTTGINYGYTF. CDR3 nucleotides: TGTGCCAGCAGCTCCACCACGGGTATAAACTATGGCTACACCTTC.

The chain recombines TRBV7-9 with TRBJ2-4; TRBD1 matches at 7 bases. The V segment lost 8 bases and the J segment 6 bases; nucleotides outside the gene matches: 10. CDR3 size: 14 residues. Germline loops: CDR1 SEHNR, CDR2 FQNEAQ (reference sequence). The CDR3 reads CASGVTGIGNIQYF. The CDR3 region has the DNA TGTGCCAGCGGGGTGACAGGGATCGGAAACATTCAGTACTTC.

This clone was recorded a few times. DNA of the CDR3: TGTGCCAGCAGCCTACAGGGAGGTTCTGGAAACACCATATATTTT. Translating gives CASSLQGGSGNTIYF. This rearrangement joins TRBV12-1 to TRBJ1-3. TRBV12-1 is recorded as a pseudogene. CDR3 length: 15 residues.

J is TRBJ2-1 and V is TRBV5-4; unclear D gene. The CDR3 is made up of 14 amino acids. Between the trimmed V and J ends, which lost 0 bases and 9 bases, there was a span of 13 bases. Germline V gene lookup returns CDR1 SGHNT and CDR2 YYREEE (reference sequence). As DNA, the CDR3 is TGTGCCAGCAGCTTGGCCCGTGGAGAGAGTGAGCAGTTCTTC. Translating gives CASSLARGESEQFF.

This chain joins TRBV4-2 and TRBJ1-2; D may be TRBD1 (6 bases). The CDR3 contains 16 residues. The ends were cut back, 4 bases at V and 4 bases at J, with 19 bases in the middle. Germline CDR1 and CDR2: LGHNA and YNFKEQ. This CDR3 reads CASSPSARGPSYGYTF. As DNA, the CDR3 is TGTGCCAGCAGCCCTTCCGCCAGGGGCCCCAGCTATGGCTACACCTTC.

The V gene is TRBV9, the J gene TRBJ1-4; 8 positions agree with TRBD1. The CDR3 contains 15 residues. J was trimmed by 3 bases and V by 4 bases; bases with no gene match: 5. Per germline, CDR1 SGDLS and CDR2 YYNGEE. CDR3 bases: TGTGCCAGCAGCACCCCGACAGGGGCTAATGAAAAACTGTTTTTT. This codes for CASSTPTGANEKLFF.

The chain couples TRBV6-1 to TRBJ2-7; the D call may be TRBD1 or TRBD2 (5 bases each). V lost 5 bases, J lost 1 base, and 9 bases lay in between. CDR1 MNHNS and CDR2 SASEGT come from the germline V gene. This CDR3 region has 13 residues. This CDR3 is CASSKEGSYEQYF. In DNA form, the CDR3 reads TGTGCCAGCAGTAAAGAGGGGTCCTACGAGCAGTACTTC.

The chain has TRBV4-1 and TRBJ2-2; 7 positions agree with TRBD1. V lost 1 base to trimming and J lost 3 bases; unmatched junction nucleotides: 17. Per the germline V gene, CDR1 is MGHRA and CDR2 is YSYEKL. The CDR3 loop spans 20 amino acids. CDR3 DNA: TGCGCCAGCAGCCAAGTTGCAGGGGGAAGGGCAGGGGAGTACACCGGGGAGCTGTTTTTT. This sequence encodes CASSQVAGGRAGEYTGELFF.

This chain uses TRBV9 with TRBJ1-2; D gene unclear. Germline V gives CDR1 SGDLS, CDR2 YYNGEE. The CDR3 runs to 15 residues. Trimming pared 0 bases from V and 2 bases from J, leaving 11 bases between. The CDR3 sequence: CASSVDPIGNYGYTF. DNA of the CDR3: TGTGCCAGCAGCGTAGACCCTATAGGGAACTATGGCTACACCTTC.

This sequence joins TRBV2 and TRBJ2-5, with D perhaps matching TRBD2 (5 bases). Germline CDR1 SNHLY, CDR2 FYNNEI. V was clipped by 6 bases and J by 4 bases, with 15 bases between them. The CDR3 spans 14 residues. CDR3 DNA: TGTGCCAGCAGCCCGGGAAACACGCGAGAGACCCAGTACTTC. Translation: CASSPGNTRETQYF.

Remarks on this clone: Germline is not matched at one junction end, which may reflect a read error. This chain links TRBV29-1 with TRBJ2-3, with TRBD2 matching over 7 bases. From germline, CDR1 is SQVTM and CDR2 ANQGSEA. This CDR3 is built from 15 residues. CDR3 region: CSVGGGSISTNTQYF. CDR3 DNA: TGCAGCGTTGGGGGAGGGTCTATCTCCACAAATACGCAGTATTTT.

The chain employs TRBV4-1 and TRBJ2-1; 9 bases align to TRBD1. Germline values: CDR1 MGHRA, CDR2 YSYEKL. Trimming took 1 base from V and 8 from J; bases not matched to a gene: 6. This CDR3 is 15 amino acids long. The CDR3 protein is CASSQGGQGSYEQFF. CDR3 coding DNA: TGCGCCAGCAGCCAAGGGGGACAGGGATCCTATGAGCAGTTCTTC.

The chain uses TRBV6-1 and TRBJ1-2; a possible D gene is TRBD1 (6 bases). The CDR3 loop spans 14 amino acids. V lost 6 bases and J lost 2, with 13 bases in between. Germline-derived CDR1 and CDR2 are MNHNS and SASEGT. The CDR3 DNA reads TGTGCCAGCAGACCAATGACAGGCAACTATGGCTACACCTTC. Protein sequence: CASRPMTGNYGYTF.

This clone was seen a few times. The rearrangement links TRBV9 to TRBJ2-1; TRBD2 aligns across 11 bases. Germline V gene data show CDR1 as SGDLS and CDR2 as YYNGEE. The CDR3 is made up of 17 amino acids. V was pared by 1 base and J by 5 bases, with 8 bases of the junction left unmatched. CDR3 bases: TGTGCCAGCAGCGTACGGCCTACTAGCGGGGGTAACAATGAGCAGTTCTTC. Protein: CASSVRPTSGGNNEQFF.

J is TRBJ2-3 and V is TRBV5-1, with TRBD2 matching 11 bases. Germline CDR1 is SGHRS and CDR2 is YFSETQ. The CDR3 contains 20 residues. J gave up 4 bases and V 0 bases, and 16 bases lay outside the gene matches. CDR3 sequence: CASSLGGSGGAGRWADTQYF. CDR3 sequence (DNA): TGCGCCAGCAGCTTGGGCGGTAGCGGGGGGGCCGGACGATGGGCAGATACGCAGTATTTT. Combining the CDR3 with reference TRBV5-1 and TRBJ2-3 gives the whole variable domain KAGVTQTPRYLIKTRGQQVTLSCSPISGHRSVSWYQQTPGQGLQFLFEYFSETQRNKGNFPGRFSGRQFSNSRSEMNVSTLELGDSALYLCASSLGGSGGAGRWADTQYFGPGTRLTVL.

The V gene is TRBV9, the J gene TRBJ2-4; D is unresolved. The CDR3 runs to 14 residues. The germline V and J ends were trimmed by 2 bases and 2 bases, with 8 bases remaining between them. Germline values: CDR1 SGDLS, CDR2 YYNGEE. For the CDR3, the DNA is TGTGCCAGCAGCGTCGCTGCGTCCAAAAACATTCAGTACTTC. Protein: CASSVAASKNIQYF.